This paragraph covers one T cell receptor beta chain sequence. The target antigen is unknown. RNA was extracted with the RNeasy kit, and a quantity of about 0.45 to 1 ug was reverse transcribed using random hexamers. Amplification of TCR beta CDR3 spanned 54 Vbeta and 13 Jbeta via immunoSEQ multiplex PCR. MiXCR was run by TCRdb on the immunoSEQ multiplex PCR reads, yielding one entry per CDR3 protein. The data hold tens of thousands of distinct CDR3 sequences, with just over 90% observed a single time. This record comes from a study of CD8 T cells in Susac syndrome. Study-level findings and limits: By the study's own acknowledgment, its TCR sequencing and HLA analysis included relatively few individuals.

Germline V lookup: CDR1 MNHEY, CDR2 SVGAGI. This CDR3 has 19 amino acids. V lost 4 bases to trimming and J lost 1 base; unmatched junction nucleotides: 12. This clonotype was obtained from a human donor with Susac syndrome. V and J are TRBV6-5 and TRBJ1-5; 11 bases are shared with TRBD1. The sequencing input was CD8+ T cells from PBMCs. Written as DNA, the CDR3 is TGTGCCAGCAGTTCGGACAGGGGGCCCAGGGGGGGAAGCAATCAGCCCCAGCATTTT. It is translated as CASSSDRGPRGGSNQPQHF.